The T cell receptor (beta chain) under discussion was sequenced for a study of Ad26.COV2.S vaccination and SARS-CoV-2 variants. Across the whole study: This donor came from the COV1001 trial of Ad26.COV2.S. The vaccine Ad26.COV2.S was put into the muscle once, or twice with 56 days between.

CDR1 is ENHRY and CDR2 is SYGVKD in the germline V gene. The CDR3 is 16 residues long. Trimming cost V 4 bases and J 5 bases, with 20 bases left between them. The protocol was immunoSEQ multiplex PCR, while the TCRdb copy is restricted to in-frame clones and leaves out a portion. The data show about 420,000 clones, roughly 90% seen once. The sample's treatment: some 20 received Ad26.COV2.S at low or high dose, single or two shots; roughly 5 received placebo; per-sample allocation not given. Collection of the samples took place on day 63 after the first injection of vaccine or placebo. Of note for this clone: Its antigen is not identified.

General study results and limits: Quantification of TCR breadth and depth may have yielded underestimates of total T cell responses. Relative to placebo recipients, vaccine recipients exhibited elevated spike-specific TCR breadth.

The specimen comprised peripheral blood, sampled in a trial of Ad26.COV2.S vaccine versus placebo. The source is a person aged 18-65 years who received the Ad26.COV2.S COVID-19 vaccine or a placebo. The gene calls are TRBV10-3 and TRBJ2-5; D is perhaps TRBD1 or TRBD2 (6 bases each). The CDR3 protein is CAISAGAGGGRETQYF. The CDR3 nucleotides are TGTGCCATCAGTGCGGGGGCCGGTGGGGGACGGGAGACCCAGTACTTC.